The 12 T cell receptor beta chains given below trace back to one sample, sequenced in a study of control samples from healthy donors and cancer patients. Some clones are missing from TCRdb's copy, which holds only in-frame ones; the method was immunoSEQ multiplex PCR. The profile shows tens of thousands of clones, more than 75% of them singletons. The sequenced sample was PBMCs. The receptors shown here come from a woman aged 45-60 years with lung cancer.

The chain links TRBV24-1 to TRBJ2-1; TRBD1 might be the D (6 bases). Deletions cut 7 bases from V and 10 bases from J, with 10 bases between. Germline CDR1 is KGHDR and CDR2 is SFDVKD. This CDR3 has 11 amino acids. CDR3 in DNA: TGTGCCACCAGGACCGGGACAGAGCAGTTCTTC. Residues: CATRTGTEQFF.

The chain employs TRBV7-2 and TRBJ2-4; 8 bases align to TRBD1. The CDR3 is made up of 14 amino acids. CDR1 and CDR2 (germline): SGHTA, FQGNSA. V gave up 5 bases and J gave up 6 bases; unmatched junction bases: 6. In nucleotides, the CDR3 is TGTGCCAGCAGCATAGGACAGGGAGCAAACATTCAGTACTTC. Its protein is CASSIGQGANIQYF.

This clone showed up just once. The rearrangement links TRBV7-2 to TRBJ2-5, with D possibly being TRBD1 or TRBD2 (6 bases each). In germline, CDR1 is SGHTA, CDR2 FQGNSA. The V end lost 1 base, the J end lost 5 bases, and 11 bases lay between the germline ends. The CDR3 is 14 amino acids. The CDR3 sequence is CASSLERGRETQYF. As DNA, the CDR3 is TGTGCCAGCAGCTTAGAACGGGGGCGGGAGACCCAGTACTTC.

The gene calls are TRBV7-2 and TRBJ1-5; no definite D call. There are 13 residues in the CDR3. Trimming stripped 5 bases from V and 3 bases from J, with 8 bases between. Germline V gene lookup returns CDR1 SGHTA and CDR2 FQGNSA. CDR3 in DNA: TGTGCCAGCAGCCTCACGAACAATCAGCCCCAGCATTTT. Its protein product is CASSLTNNQPQHF.

Only one count was recorded for this clone. The chain couples TRBV6-6 to TRBJ1-1; D not certain. V was trimmed by 0 bases and J by 1 base, leaving 9 bases between them. From germline, CDR1 is MNHNY and CDR2 SVGAGI (reference sequence). CDR3 length equals 15 residues. CDR3 nucleotide sequence: TGTGCCAGCAGTTACTCTGCGGTTGGGAACACTGAAGCTTTCTTT. Its protein product is CASSYSAVGNTEAFF.

The rearrangement uses TRBV7-2 and TRBJ2-2; 9 bases line up with TRBD1. The CDR3 totals 15 residues. Trimming took 5 bases from V and 2 from J; bases not matched to a gene: 3. Germline CDR1 reads SGHTA; CDR2 reads FQGNSA. CDR3 sequence reads: CASSGQGRNTGELFF. The DNA of the CDR3 is TGTGCCAGCAGCGGACAGGGGCGAAACACCGGGGAGCTGTTTTTT.

The rearrangement joins TRBV2 to TRBJ1-5, with D unresolved. This CDR3 comprises 14 residues. V dropped 8 bases and J dropped 3 bases, with 14 bases sitting between them. Germline lookup yields CDR1 SNHLY and CDR2 FYNNEI. As DNA, the CDR3 is TGTGCCAGCGTCGGAGGGTCGTTCAATCAGCCCCAGCATTTT. Its protein product is CASVGGSFNQPQHF.

The chain recombines TRBV30 with TRBJ2-1, with 7 positions matching TRBD1. The CDR3 loop spans 15 amino acids. Losses at the gene ends were 3 bases for V and 2 bases for J; bases not matched to a gene: 7. Looked up from germline, CDR1 is GTSNPN and CDR2 is SVGIG (reference sequence). The CDR3 DNA sequence: TGTGCCTGGAGATCTCAGGGGGTCCCCTACAATGAGCAGTTCTTC. It yields the protein CAWRSQGVPYNEQFF.

This chain connects TRBV28 to TRBJ1-2; maybe TRBD1 (6 bases). The CDR3 extends over 14 amino acids. The V and J ends lost 4 bases and 7 bases respectively, with 16 bases between them. Germline CDR1 is MDHEN and CDR2 is SYDVKM. This chain's CDR3 is CASSSPSDRRGYTF. The CDR3 nucleotides are TGTGCCAGCAGTTCCCCCTCGGACAGACGTGGCTACACCTTC.

The chain is built from TRBV14 and TRBJ1-4; D perhaps matches TRBD1 (6 bases). This CDR3 is built from 15 residues. V was trimmed by 1 base and J by 8 bases, leaving 14 bases between them. Germline V lookup: CDR1 SGHDN, CDR2 FVKESK. CDR3 nucleotides: TGTGCCAGCAGCCAAGTTCCAGGGGAGGGCGAAAAACTGTTTTTT. Its translation: CASSQVPGEGEKLFF.

This chain connects TRBV19 to TRBJ1-1; D uncertain. This CDR3 contains 15 residues. V was cut by 3 bases and J by 4 bases, with 15 bases left in between. The germline gives CDR1 LNHDA, CDR2 SQIVND (reference sequence). The CDR3 region is CASSIRGGWSTEAFF. In nucleotides, the CDR3 is TGTGCCAGTAGTATTAGAGGTGGGTGGAGCACTGAAGCTTTCTTT.

The chain is built from TRBV7-9 and TRBJ1-6, with no clear D. Trimming shortened V by 1 base and J by 10 bases, and 8 bases separated the two germline ends. This CDR3 contains 13 residues. The germline V gene has CDR1 SEHNR and CDR2 FQNEAQ (reference sequence). CDR3 sequence: CASSLGPLSPLHF. The CDR3 DNA reads TGTGCCAGCAGCTTAGGCCCTCTCTCACCCCTCCACTTT.